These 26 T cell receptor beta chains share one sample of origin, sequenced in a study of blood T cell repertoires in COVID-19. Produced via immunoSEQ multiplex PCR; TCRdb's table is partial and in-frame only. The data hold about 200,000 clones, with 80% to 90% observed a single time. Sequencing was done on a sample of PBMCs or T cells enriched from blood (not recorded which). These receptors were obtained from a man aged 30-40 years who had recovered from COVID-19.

DNA for the CDR3: TGTGCCAGCAGGGCCCCCGGGACAGGGTCGCGGGGCACTGAAGCTTTCTTT. The encoded protein is CASRAPGTGSRGTEAFF. The chain links TRBV28 to TRBJ1-1; 9 positions agree with TRBD1. The CDR3 is 17 residues long. The V segment lost 6 bases and the J segment 4 bases; nucleotides outside the gene matches: 15. Germline V gene lookup returns CDR1 MDHEN and CDR2 SYDVKM. Looking up the rest from reference TRBV28 and TRBJ1-1 gives the full variable domain: DVKVTQSSRYLVKRTGEKVFLECVQDMDHENMFWYRQDPGLGLRLIYFSYDVKMKEKGDIPEGYSVSREKKERFSLILESASTNQTSMYLCASRAPGTGSRGTEAFFGQGTRLTVV.

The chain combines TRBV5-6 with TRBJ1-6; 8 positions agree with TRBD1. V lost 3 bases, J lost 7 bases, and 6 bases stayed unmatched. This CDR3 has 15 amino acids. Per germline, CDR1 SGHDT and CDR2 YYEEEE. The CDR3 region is CASSSPTGVNSPLHF. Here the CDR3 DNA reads TGTGCCAGCAGCTCCCCGACAGGGGTGAATTCACCCCTCCACTTT. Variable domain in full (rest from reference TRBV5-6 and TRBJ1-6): DAGVTQSPTHLIKTRGQQVTLRCSPKSGHDTVSWYQQALGQGPQFIFQYYEEEERQRGNFPDRFSGHQFPNYSSELNVNALLLGDSALYLCASSSPTGVNSPLHFGNGTRLTVT.

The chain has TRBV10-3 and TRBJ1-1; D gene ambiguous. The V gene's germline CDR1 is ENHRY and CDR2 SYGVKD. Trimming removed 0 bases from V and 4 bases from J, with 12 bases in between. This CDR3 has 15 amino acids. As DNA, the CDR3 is TGTGCCATCAGTGAGTCTTTTCCAGGAGGCACTGAAGCTTTCTTT. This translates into CAISESFPGGTEAFF.

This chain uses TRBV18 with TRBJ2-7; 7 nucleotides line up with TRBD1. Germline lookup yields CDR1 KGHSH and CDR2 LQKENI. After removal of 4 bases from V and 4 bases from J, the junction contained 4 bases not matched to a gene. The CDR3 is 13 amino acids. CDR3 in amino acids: CASSLGQLYEQYF. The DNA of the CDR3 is TGTGCCAGCTCACTGGGACAGCTTTACGAGCAGTACTTC. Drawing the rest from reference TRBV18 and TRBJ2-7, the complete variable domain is NAGVMQNPRHLVRRRGQEARLRCSPMKGHSHVYWYRQLPEEGLKFMVYLQKENIIDESGMPKERFSAEFPKEGPSILRIQQVVRGDSAAYFCASSLGQLYEQYFGPGTRLTVT.

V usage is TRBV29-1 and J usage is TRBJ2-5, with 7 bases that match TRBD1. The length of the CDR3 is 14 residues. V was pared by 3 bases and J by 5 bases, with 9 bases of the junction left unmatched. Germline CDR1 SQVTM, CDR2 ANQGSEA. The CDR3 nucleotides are TGCAGCGTTGAGGCGGCAGGGGGTGGCGAGACCCAGTACTTC. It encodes CSVEAAGGGETQYF. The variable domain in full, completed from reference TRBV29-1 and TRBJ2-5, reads SAVISQKPSRDICQRGTSLTIQCQVDSQVTMMFWYRQQPGQSLTLIATANQGSEATYESGFVIDKFPISRPNLTFSTLTVSNMSPEDSSIYLCSVEAAGGGETQYFGPGTRLLVL.

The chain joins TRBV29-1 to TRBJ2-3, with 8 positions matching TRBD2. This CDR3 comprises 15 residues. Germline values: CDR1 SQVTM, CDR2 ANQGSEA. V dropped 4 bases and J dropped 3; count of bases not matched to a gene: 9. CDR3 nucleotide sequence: TGCAGCGTTGTACCCAGCGGGAGAGGAACAGATACGCAGTATTTT. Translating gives CSVVPSGRGTDTQYF.

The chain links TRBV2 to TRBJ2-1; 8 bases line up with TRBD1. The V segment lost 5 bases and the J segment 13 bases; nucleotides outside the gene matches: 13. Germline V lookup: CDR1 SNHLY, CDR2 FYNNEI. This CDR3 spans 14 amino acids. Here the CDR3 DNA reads TGTGCCAGCAGTACCGGGACAGGATCGATTGGACAGTTCTTC. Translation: CASSTGTGSIGQFF.

CDR3 sequence (DNA): TGTGCCTGGAGGGGCGGGACAGGGAACACTGAAGCTTTCTTT. This gives the protein CAWRGGTGNTEAFF. This chain connects TRBV30 to TRBJ1-1; 8 nucleotides line up with TRBD1. V lost 3 bases and J lost 1; bases outside the gene matches: 4. Germline V gene data show CDR1 as GTSNPN and CDR2 as SVGIG (reference sequence). The CDR3 consists of 14 residues. Variable domain in full (rest from reference TRBV30 and TRBJ1-1): SQTIHQWPATLVQPVGSPLSLECTVEGTSNPNLYWYRQAAGRGLQLLFYSVGIGQISSEVPQNLSASRPQDRQFILSSKKLLLSDSGFYLCAWRGGTGNTEAFFGQGTRLTVV.

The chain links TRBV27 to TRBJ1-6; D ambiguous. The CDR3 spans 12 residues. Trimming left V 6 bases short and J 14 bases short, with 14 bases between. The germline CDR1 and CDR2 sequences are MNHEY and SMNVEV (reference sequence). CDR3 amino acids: CASRYNREALHF. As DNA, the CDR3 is TGTGCCAGCAGATACAACCGGGAGGCCCTCCACTTT.

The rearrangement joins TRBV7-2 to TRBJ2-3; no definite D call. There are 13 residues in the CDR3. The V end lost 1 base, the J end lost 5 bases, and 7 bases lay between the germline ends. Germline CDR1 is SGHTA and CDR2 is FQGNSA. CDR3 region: CASSLVERDTQYF. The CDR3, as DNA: TGTGCCAGCAGCTTAGTAGAGCGAGATACGCAGTATTTT.

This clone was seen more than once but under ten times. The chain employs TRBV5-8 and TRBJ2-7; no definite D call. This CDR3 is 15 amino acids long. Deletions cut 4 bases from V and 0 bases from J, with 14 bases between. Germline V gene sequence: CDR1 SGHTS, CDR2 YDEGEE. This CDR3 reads CASSIGPDLSYEQYF. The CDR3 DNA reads TGTGCCAGCAGCATTGGGCCAGACCTCTCCTACGAGCAGTACTTC. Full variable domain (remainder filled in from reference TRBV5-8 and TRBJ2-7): EAGVTQSPTHLIKTRGQQATLRCSPISGHTSVYWYQQALGLGLQFLLWYDEGEERNRGNFPPRFSGRQFPNYSSELNVNALELEDSALYLCASSIGPDLSYEQYFGPGTRLTVT.

The DNA for the CDR3 is TGTGCCAGCTCACACGACAGGGCCAGGGATGGCTACACCTTC. This encodes CASSHDRARDGYTF. The genes are TRBV19 and TRBJ1-2; 7 nucleotides line up with TRBD1. The CDR3 contains 14 residues. V dropped 9 bases and J dropped 6; count of bases not matched to a gene: 13. Per the germline V gene, CDR1 is LNHDA and CDR2 is SQIVND (reference sequence). Variable domain in full (rest from reference TRBV19 and TRBJ1-2): DGGITQSPKYLFRKEGQNVTLSCEQNLNHDAMYWYRQDPGQGLRLIYYSQIVNDFQKGDIAEGYSVSREKKESFPLTVTSAQKNPTAFYLCASSHDRARDGYTFGSGTRLTVV.

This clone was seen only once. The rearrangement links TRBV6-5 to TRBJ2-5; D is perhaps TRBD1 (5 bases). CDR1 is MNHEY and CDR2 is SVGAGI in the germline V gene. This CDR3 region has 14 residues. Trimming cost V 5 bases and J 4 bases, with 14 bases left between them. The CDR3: CASSRRGFSETQYF. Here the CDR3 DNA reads TGTGCCAGCAGTCGTAGGGGCTTCTCAGAGACCCAGTACTTC.

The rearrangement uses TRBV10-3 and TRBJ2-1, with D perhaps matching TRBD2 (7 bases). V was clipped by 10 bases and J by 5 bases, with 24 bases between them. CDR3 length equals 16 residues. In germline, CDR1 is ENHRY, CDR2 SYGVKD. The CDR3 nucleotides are TGTGCCAGCAGAGGAGGTCAGGGGAGGGAGAACAATGAGCAGTTCTTC. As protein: CASRGGQGRENNEQFF.

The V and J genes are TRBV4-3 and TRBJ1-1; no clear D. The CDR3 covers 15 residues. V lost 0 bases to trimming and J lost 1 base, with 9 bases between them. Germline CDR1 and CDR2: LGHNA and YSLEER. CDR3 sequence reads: CASSQDGGGNTEAFF. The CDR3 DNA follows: TGCGCCAGCAGCCAAGATGGAGGAGGGAACACTGAAGCTTTCTTT.

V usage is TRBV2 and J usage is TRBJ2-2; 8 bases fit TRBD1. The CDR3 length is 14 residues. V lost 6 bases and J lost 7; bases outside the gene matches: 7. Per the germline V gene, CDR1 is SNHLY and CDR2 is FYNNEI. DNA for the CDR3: TGTGCCAGCAGCCCGGACAGGGTGGTCGGGGAGCTGTTTTTT. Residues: CASSPDRVVGELFF. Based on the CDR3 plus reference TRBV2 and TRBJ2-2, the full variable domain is EPEVTQTPSHQVTQMGQEVILRCVPISNHLYFYWYRQILGQKVEFLVSFYNNEISEKSEIFDDQFSVERPDGSNFTLKIRSTKLEDSAMYFCASSPDRVVGELFFGEGSRLTVL.

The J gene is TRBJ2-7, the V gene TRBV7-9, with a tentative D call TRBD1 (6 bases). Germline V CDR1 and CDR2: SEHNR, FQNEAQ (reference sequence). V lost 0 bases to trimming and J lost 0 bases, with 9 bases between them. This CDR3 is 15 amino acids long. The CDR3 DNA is TGTGCCAGCAGCTTAGCACAGGGAAACTCCTACGAGCAGTACTTC. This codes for CASSLAQGNSYEQYF.

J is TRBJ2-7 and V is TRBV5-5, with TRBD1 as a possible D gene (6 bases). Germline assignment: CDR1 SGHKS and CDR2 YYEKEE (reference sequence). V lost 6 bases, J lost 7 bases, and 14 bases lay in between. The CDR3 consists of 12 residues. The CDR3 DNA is TGTGCCAGCAACAGGGAATTGGGTGAGCAGTACTTC. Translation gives CASNRELGEQYF.

The chain's CDR3 is CASNREGRGTDTQYF. The CDR3 nucleotides are TGTGCCAGCAACCGCGAGGGTAGGGGCACAGATACGCAGTATTTT. The rearrangement links TRBV5-8 to TRBJ2-3; D might be TRBD2 (5 bases). The V end was cut by 6 bases, the J end by 1 base, with 15 bases between. This CDR3 spans 15 amino acids. Germline V gives CDR1 SGHTS, CDR2 YDEGEE.

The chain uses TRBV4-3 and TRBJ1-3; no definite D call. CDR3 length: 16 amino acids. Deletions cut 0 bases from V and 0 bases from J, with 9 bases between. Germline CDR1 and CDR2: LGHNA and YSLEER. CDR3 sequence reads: CASSQDRAYSGNTIYF. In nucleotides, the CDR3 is TGCGCCAGCAGCCAAGATCGAGCTTACTCTGGAAACACCATATATTTT.

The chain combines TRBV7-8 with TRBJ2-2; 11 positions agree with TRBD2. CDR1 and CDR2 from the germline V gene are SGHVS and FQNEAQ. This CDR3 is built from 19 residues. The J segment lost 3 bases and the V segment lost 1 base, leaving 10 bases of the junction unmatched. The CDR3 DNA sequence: TGTGCCAGCAGCTTAGGTGGTAGCGGGGGGGCCTTCGACACCGGGGAGCTGTTTTTT. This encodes CASSLGGSGGAFDTGELFF.

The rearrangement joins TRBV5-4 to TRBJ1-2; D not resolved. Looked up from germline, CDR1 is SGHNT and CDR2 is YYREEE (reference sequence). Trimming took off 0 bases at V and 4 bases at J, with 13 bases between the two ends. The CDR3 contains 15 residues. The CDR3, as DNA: TGTGCCAGCAGCTTGGACTTAGAACAGCCCTATGGCTACACCTTC. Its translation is CASSLDLEQPYGYTF.

Written as DNA, the CDR3 is TGTGCCAGCAGTCCGTACAGGGGGCCTAACTATGGCTACACCTTC. Its translation is CASSPYRGPNYGYTF. The chain carries TRBV6-5 and TRBJ1-2, with 9 bases fitting TRBD1. Trimming removed 5 bases from V and 0 bases from J; junction bases left unmatched: 4. The CDR3 extends over 15 amino acids. The germline CDR1 and CDR2 sequences are MNHEY and SVGAGI.

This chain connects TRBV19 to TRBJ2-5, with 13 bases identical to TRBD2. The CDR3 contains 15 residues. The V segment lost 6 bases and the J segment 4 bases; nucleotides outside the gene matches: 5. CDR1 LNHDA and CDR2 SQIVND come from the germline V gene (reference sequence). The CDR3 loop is CASRNGLAGVETQYF. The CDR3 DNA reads TGTGCCAGTAGAAACGGACTAGCGGGAGTAGAGACCCAGTACTTC. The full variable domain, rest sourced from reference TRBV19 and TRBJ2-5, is DGGITQSPKYLFRKEGQNVTLSCEQNLNHDAMYWYRQDPGQGLRLIYYSQIVNDFQKGDIAEGYSVSREKKESFPLTVTSAQKNPTAFYLCASRNGLAGVETQYFGPGTRLLVL.

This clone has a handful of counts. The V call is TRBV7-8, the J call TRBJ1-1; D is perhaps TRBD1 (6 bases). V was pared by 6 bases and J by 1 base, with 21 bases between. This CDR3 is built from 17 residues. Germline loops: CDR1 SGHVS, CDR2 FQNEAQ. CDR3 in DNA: TGTGCCAGCAGTTCCGACCTTTACCGGGACACGAACACTGAAGCTTTCTTT. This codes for CASSSDLYRDTNTEAFF.

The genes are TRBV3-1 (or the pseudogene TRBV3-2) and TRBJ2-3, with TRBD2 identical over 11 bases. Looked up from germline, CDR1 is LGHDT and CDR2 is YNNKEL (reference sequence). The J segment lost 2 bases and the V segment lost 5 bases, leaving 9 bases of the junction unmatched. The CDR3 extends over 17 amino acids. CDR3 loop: CASSTRLAGPHTDTQYF. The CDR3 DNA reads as TGTGCCAGCAGCACCCGACTAGCGGGGCCCCACACAGATACGCAGTATTTT.